The 2 T cell receptor beta chains reported below all come from one sample, sequenced in a study of blood T cell repertoires in COVID-19. Some clones are missing from TCRdb's copy, which holds only in-frame ones; the method was immunoSEQ multiplex PCR. The repertoire consists of about 270,000 clones, with about 88% occurring once and the leading ten covering around 3%. The sequencing sample was made of PBMCs or T cells enriched from blood (not recorded which). The receptor source for this set is a woman aged 50 to 65 who had recovered from COVID-19.

V usage is TRBV7-3 and J usage is TRBJ2-2, with TRBD2 identical over 9 bases. With V trimmed by 5 bases and J by 4 bases, 5 bases remained unmatched. Germline V gene sequence: CDR1 SGHTA, CDR2 FQGTGA. This CDR3 has 15 amino acids. The CDR3 DNA is TGTGCCAGCAGCCACGGGACTAGCCGCACCGGGGAGCTGTTTTTT. This encodes CASSHGTSRTGELFF.

The V and J genes are TRBV7-2 and TRBJ1-1; 9 bases agree with TRBD1. CDR1 is SGHTA, CDR2 FQGNSA, per germline. The length of the CDR3 is 15 residues. The J segment lost 10 bases and the V segment lost 5 bases, leaving 14 bases of the junction unmatched. The chain's CDR3 is CASSIRITGGRGAFF. CDR3 nucleotide sequence: TGTGCCAGCAGCATCAGAATCACAGGGGGCAGGGGAGCTTTCTTT.